Following are 18 T cell receptor beta chains from one sample sequenced in a study of Graves' ophthalmopathy and Graves' hyperthyroidism. RNA transcripts provided the template for amplifying TCR beta CDR3 regions. RT-PCR was first run with HTBI primers, then multiplex PCR in a second round. TCRdb ran MiXCR on the multiplex PCR reads and lists one entry per CDR3 protein. The data hold approximately 540,000 distinct CDR3 sequences, with 35% to 40% observed a single time. Material: peripheral blood or thyroid tissue (not recorded which). Receptors were obtained from an adult man with Graves' hyperthyroidism.

This chain's CDR3 is CASSILGQEEYGYTF. The CDR3 DNA is TGTGCCAGTAGTATATTAGGACAGGAAGAGTATGGCTACACCTTC. J is TRBJ1-2 and V is TRBV19; 7 bases map to TRBD1. J gave up 5 bases and V 2 bases, and 8 bases lay outside the gene matches. Germline loops: CDR1 LNHDA, CDR2 SQIVND (reference sequence). CDR3 length: 15 amino acids.

This clonotype has at least ten counts. This rearrangement joins TRBV7-9 to TRBJ1-1; D is unresolved. The CDR3 extends over 14 amino acids. The germline CDR1 and CDR2 sequences are SEHNR and FQNEAQ (reference sequence). Trimming cost V 1 base and J 11 bases, with 17 bases left between them. The CDR3 bases are TGTGCCAGCAGCTTAGAGGGCAGACTAGGTGAGGCTTTCTTT. Its translation: CASSLEGRLGEAFF.

Note on this clonotype: Its ends do not fully match the called genes, so a read error is possible. The chain has TRBV12-3 or TRBV12-4 and TRBJ1-2, with D hard to call. The CDR3 sequence is 12 residues long. In DNA, the CDR3 is TGTGCCAGCAGCTTAGGTCCAGGTTCCTACACCTTC. This translates into CASSLGPGSYTF.

J is TRBJ1-4 and V is TRBV7-6; D is perhaps TRBD1 (6 bases). This CDR3 has 17 amino acids. Germline V gene data show CDR1 as SGHVS and CDR2 as FNYEAQ. V lost 1 base to trimming and J lost 3 bases, with 15 bases between them. The DNA for the CDR3 is TGTGCCAGCAGCTTAGACGGGTTCGGGACATCTAATGAAAAACTGTTTTTT. It encodes CASSLDGFGTSNEKLFF.

Regarding this clonotype: Since a much larger clone is just one base distant, this may be a read error. V is TRBV5-1 and J is TRBJ1-4; no clear D. This CDR3 region has 13 residues. The germline gives CDR1 SGHRS, CDR2 YFSETQ. The CDR3 loop reads CASSLAGVEKPFF. The CDR3 DNA reads as TGCGCCAGCAGCTTGGCCGGGGTAGAAAAACCGTTTTTT. Based on the CDR3 plus reference TRBV5-1 and TRBJ1-4, the full variable domain is KAGVTQTPRYLIKTRGQQVTLSCSPISGHRSVSWYQQTPGQGLQFLFEYFSETQRNKGNFPGRFSGRQFSNSRSEMNVSTLELGDSALYLCASSLAGVEKPFFGSGTQLSVL.

The V and J genes are TRBV29-1 and TRBJ2-7; a possible D gene is TRBD1 (6 bases). With the DNA end fitting TRBJ2-5 better, the J assignment may be wrong. The CDR3 contains 15 residues. Looked up from germline, CDR1 is SQVTM and CDR2 is ANQGSEA. The CDR3 loop is CSASGQTGDKETQYF. The CDR3 DNA is TGCAGCGCGTCGGGCCAGACCGGGGACAAAGAGACCCAGTACTTC.

V usage is TRBV7-9 and J usage is TRBJ2-7; 8 bases match TRBD1. Germline V gene sequence: CDR1 SEHNR, CDR2 FQNEAQ (reference sequence). CDR3 length equals 14 residues. V lost 5 bases to trimming and J lost 7 bases; unmatched junction nucleotides: 10. CDR3 protein: CASSLTGAGNEQYF. The DNA for the CDR3 is TGTGCCAGCAGCCTGACAGGGGCGGGCAATGAGCAGTACTTC.

This clonotype was seen many times. The CDR3 loop reads CASNGGREQYF. CDR3 nucleotide sequence: TGTGCCAGCAATGGGGGGCGGGAGCAGTACTTC. V gene TRBV28 combines with J gene TRBJ2-7; the D gene could be TRBD1 or TRBD2 (6 bases each). This CDR3 is 11 amino acids long. Germline V CDR1 and CDR2: MDHEN, SYDVKM. Trimming shortened V by 7 bases and J by 7 bases, and 11 bases separated the two germline ends.

This clonotype was observed a few times. The chain is built from TRBV12-5 and TRBJ1-1, with unresolved D. Germline assignment: CDR1 LGHNT and CDR2 FRNRAP. Trimming pared 1 base from V and 6 bases from J, leaving 6 bases between. CDR3 length: 12 amino acids. The CDR3 DNA sequence: TGTGCTAGTGGTTTGGATAACGCTGAAGCTTTCTTT. This encodes CASGLDNAEAFF. The whole variable domain, filled in from reference TRBV12-5 and TRBJ1-1, reads DARVTQTPRHKVTEMGQEVTMRCQPILGHNTVFWYRQTMMQGLELLAYFRNRAPLDDSGMPKDRFSAEMPDATLATLKIQPSEPRDSAVYFCASGLDNAEAFFGQGTRLTVV.

This clonotype was recorded many times. The chain joins TRBV20-1 to TRBJ1-2; 11 positions match TRBD1. The ends lost 7 bases at V and 5 bases at J; junction bases unmatched: 9. CDR1 DFQATT and CDR2 SNEGSKA come from the germline V gene (reference sequence). The CDR3 length is 14 residues. As DNA, the CDR3 is TGCAGTGGCGTTGGACAGGGGGCGAGTTATGGCTACACCTTC. Translating it yields CSGVGQGASYGYTF.

About this clonotype: Compared with germline, one end of the junction differs, possibly owing to a read error. The chain joins TRBV11-2 to TRBJ1-1; the match to TRBD1 covers 7 bases. Germline-derived CDR1 and CDR2 are SGHAT and FQNNGV. There are 16 residues in the CDR3. The CDR3 DNA reads TGTGCCGGCAGCTTAGTAGGGGACAGTTGGGACACTGAAGCTTTCTTT. This gives the protein CAGSLVGDSWDTEAFF.

This clonotype has only a few counts. The rearrangement links TRBV7-9 to TRBJ1-2; 12 bases match TRBD1. Germline values: CDR1 SEHNR, CDR2 FQNEAQ (reference sequence). The CDR3 has 15 residues. Germline trimming cut 5 bases from V and 5 bases from J; bases unmatched to any gene: 6. The CDR3 DNA reads as TGTGCCAGCAGCCAAGGGGGACAGGGGGCTTATGGCTACACCTTC. Amino acid sequence: CASSQGGQGAYGYTF.

The chain links TRBV5-1 to TRBJ2-7, with 9 bases identical to TRBD2. From germline, CDR1 is SGHRS and CDR2 YFSETQ. The CDR3 extends over 16 amino acids. V shed 0 bases, J shed 0 bases, and the junction held 4 bases outside the gene matches. The CDR3 nucleotides are TGCGCCAGCAGCTTGGCCCGAGCGGGGGGCTCCTACGAGCAGTACTTC. It encodes CASSLARAGGSYEQYF. The full variable domain, rest sourced from reference TRBV5-1 and TRBJ2-7, is KAGVTQTPRYLIKTRGQQVTLSCSPISGHRSVSWYQQTPGQGLQFLFEYFSETQRNKGNFPGRFSGRQFSNSRSEMNVSTLELGDSALYLCASSLARAGGSYEQYFGPGTRLTVT.

This clonotype has ten or more counts. The rearrangement links TRBV2 to TRBJ1-2; D is unresolved. Trimming took off 9 bases at V and 2 bases at J, with 25 bases between the two ends. This CDR3 region has 17 residues. Germline CDR1 and CDR2: SNHLY and FYNNEI. The CDR3 loop is CARQTTPRLGVNYGYTF. CDR3 coding DNA: TGTGCCAGACAGACGACCCCCCGGCTTGGGGTGAACTATGGCTACACCTTC.

This clonotype was recorded at least ten times. The chain has TRBV6-1 and TRBJ1-1; D remains ambiguous. Germline V gene lookup returns CDR1 MNHNS and CDR2 SASEGT. The CDR3 totals 12 residues. The ends were cut back, 5 bases at V and 4 bases at J, with 8 bases in the middle. CDR3 nucleotides: TGTGCCAGCAGTCACGCATTCACTGAAGCTTTCTTT. Translating it yields CASSHAFTEAFF.

The rearrangement links TRBV10-1 to TRBJ1-2, with D possibly TRBD1 on 6 matching bases. CDR3 length equals 13 residues. Germline CDR1 and CDR2: WNHNN and SYGVQD (reference sequence). Trimming cost V 2 bases and J 6 bases, with 10 bases left between them. CDR3 in DNA: TGCGCCAGCAGTGAGGACAGGTGGGATGGCTACACCTTC. Translated: CASSEDRWDGYTF.

This clonotype was observed at least ten times. V usage is TRBV10-2 and J usage is TRBJ2-5; D may be TRBD1 (6 bases). Trimming took off 5 bases at V and 2 bases at J, with 12 bases between the two ends. CDR1 WSHSY and CDR2 SAAADI come from the germline V gene. The CDR3 sequence is 14 residues long. CDR3 amino acids: CASSQTGTQETQYF. CDR3 nucleotides: TGCGCCAGCAGTCAGACCGGGACACAAGAGACCCAGTACTTC.

This clonotype was counted ten times or more. The chain combines TRBV12-3 or TRBV12-4 with TRBJ2-7; no firm D call. Trimming cost V 3 bases and J 0 bases, with 3 bases left between them. The CDR3 is 12 amino acids. Here the CDR3 DNA reads TGTGCCAGCAGTTTTATCTCCTACGAGCAGTACTTC. Amino acid sequence: CASSFISYEQYF.